This TCR beta chain was documented in a study of control samples from healthy donors and cancer patients. Sequencing was performed with immunoSEQ multiplex PCR; in TCRdb, only in-frame clones are kept and a portion is missing. The sample has about 170,000 clones, 90% to 95% seen once; the top ten hold about 1.6%. V gave up 2 bases and J gave up 4 bases, with 8 bases separating them. This CDR3 region has 13 residues. The germline CDR1 and CDR2 sequences are MDHEN and SYDVKM. As to this clone: Distinct nucleotide sequences in the sample also encode this CDR3.

Sequences were obtained from blood. This sequence joins TRBV28 and TRBJ1-2; D is perhaps TRBD1 (5 bases). The clonotype originates from a woman aged 30 to 39 in good health. The CDR3 spells CASSLRQGYGYTF. CDR3 nucleotides: TGTGCCAGCAGTTTAAGGCAGGGCTATGGCTACACCTTC.